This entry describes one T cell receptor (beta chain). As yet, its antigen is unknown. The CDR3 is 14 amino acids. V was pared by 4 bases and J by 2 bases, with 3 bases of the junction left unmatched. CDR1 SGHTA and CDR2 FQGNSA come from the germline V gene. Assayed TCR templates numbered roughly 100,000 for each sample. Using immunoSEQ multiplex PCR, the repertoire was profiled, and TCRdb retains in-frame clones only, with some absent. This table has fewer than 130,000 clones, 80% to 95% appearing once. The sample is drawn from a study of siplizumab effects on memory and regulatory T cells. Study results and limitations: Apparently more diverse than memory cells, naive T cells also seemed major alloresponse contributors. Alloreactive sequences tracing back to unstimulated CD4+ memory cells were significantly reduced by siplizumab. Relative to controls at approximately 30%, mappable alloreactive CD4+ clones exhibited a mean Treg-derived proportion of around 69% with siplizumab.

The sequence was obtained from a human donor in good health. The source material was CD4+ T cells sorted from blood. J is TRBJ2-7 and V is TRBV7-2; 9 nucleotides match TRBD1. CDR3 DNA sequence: TGTGCCAGCAGCTCCGGGACAGGGCCCTACGAGCAGTACTTC. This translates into CASSSGTGPYEQYF.